These 21 T cell receptor beta chains originate from one sample sequenced in a study of Ad26.COV2.S vaccination and SARS-CoV-2 variants. Produced via immunoSEQ multiplex PCR; TCRdb's table is partial and in-frame only. The table lists a few hundred thousand clones, 75% to 90% of them singletons. Stated treatment: 15 to 20 received Ad26.COV2.S at low or high dose, single or two shots; a few received placebo; per-sample allocation not given. Specimens were obtained on day 63 following the first vaccine or placebo injection. The material was peripheral blood, obtained in a trial of Ad26.COV2.S vaccine versus placebo. The receptors derive from a person aged 18-65 years who received the Ad26.COV2.S COVID-19 vaccine or a placebo.

The V call is TRBV28, the J call TRBJ1-5; D is perhaps TRBD1 (5 bases). The CDR3 length is 16 residues. Trimming left V 6 bases short and J 6 bases short, with 21 bases between. Germline assignment: CDR1 MDHEN and CDR2 SYDVKM. CDR3 DNA: TGTGCCAGCAGCCGACCCGGCGGTGGGGGTTCTCAGCCCCAGCATTTT. Protein product: CASSRPGGGGSQPQHF.

The chain joins TRBV2 to TRBJ2-5; 9 bases map to TRBD1. The V segment lost 6 bases and the J segment 5 bases; nucleotides outside the gene matches: 4. The CDR3 spans 13 residues. CDR1 and CDR2 (germline): SNHLY, FYNNEI. The CDR3 spells CASSRTGEETQYF. In DNA form, the CDR3 reads TGTGCCAGCAGCCGGACAGGGGAGGAGACCCAGTACTTC.

The chain uses TRBV5-4 and TRBJ2-7; 8 bases line up with TRBD2. This CDR3 is 14 amino acids long. Per the germline V gene, CDR1 is SGHNT and CDR2 is YYREEE (reference sequence). With 3 bases clipped from V and 2 bases from J, the junction kept 4 bases outside the gene matches. The CDR3 spells CASSSGLGPYEQYF. Written as DNA, the CDR3 is TGTGCCAGCAGCTCGGGACTAGGTCCCTACGAGCAGTACTTC.

V gene TRBV30 combines with J gene TRBJ1-2; no reliable D call. The V end lost 4 bases, the J end lost 8 bases, and 14 bases lay between the germline ends. Germline V CDR1 and CDR2: GTSNPN, SVGIG (reference sequence). This CDR3 is 12 amino acids long. CDR3 bases: TGTGCCTGGACGAGGGAATTGGACGGCTACACCTTC. This encodes CAWTRELDGYTF.

V is TRBV5-4 and J is TRBJ2-5; D may be TRBD2 (5 bases). V was cut by 5 bases and J by 3 bases, with 11 bases left in between. The CDR3 loop spans 13 amino acids. The germline V gene has CDR1 SGHNT and CDR2 YYREEE (reference sequence). In nucleotides, the CDR3 is TGTGCCAGCAGACCGGGGAGCGAAGAGACCCAGTACTTC. Protein sequence: CASRPGSEETQYF. The entire variable domain, with the rest obtained from reference TRBV5-4 and TRBJ2-5, is as follows: ETGVTQSPTHLIKTRGQQVTLRCSSQSGHNTVSWYQQALGQGPQFIFQYYREEENGRGNFPPRFSGLQFPNYSSELNVNALELDDSALYLCASRPGSEETQYFGPGTRLLVL.

The J gene is TRBJ2-1, the V gene TRBV2; TRBD2 matches at 12 bases. The J segment lost 5 bases and the V segment lost 5 bases, leaving 1 base of the junction unmatched. The CDR3 runs to 14 residues. Germline V gene data show CDR1 as SNHLY and CDR2 as FYNNEI. CDR3 bases: TGTGCCAGCAGTACTAGCGGGAGGAACAATGAGCAGTTCTTC. Protein product: CASSTSGRNNEQFF.

The rearrangement uses TRBV9 and TRBJ2-1; TRBD2 matches at 13 bases. The V and J ends lost 3 bases and 5 bases, in that order; junction bases with no gene match: 2. The CDR3 is 15 residues long. CDR1 SGDLS and CDR2 YYNGEE come from the germline V gene. The CDR3 protein is CASSAGTSGNNEQFF. DNA of the CDR3: TGTGCCAGCAGCGCCGGGACTAGCGGGAACAATGAGCAGTTCTTC.

V and J are TRBV24-1 and TRBJ2-3, with 8 positions matching TRBD2. CDR1 KGHDR and CDR2 SFDVKD come from the germline V gene. The CDR3 runs 15 residues. With V trimmed by 7 bases and J by 1 base, 6 bases remained unmatched. The CDR3 nucleotides read TGTGCCACCAGCCTTAGCGGGATGGGCACAGATACGCAGTATTTT. Protein product: CATSLSGMGTDTQYF.

This chain connects TRBV9 to TRBJ1-3; D uncertain. The V end was cut by 4 bases, the J end by 4 bases, with 15 bases between. Per germline, CDR1 SGDLS and CDR2 YYNGEE. This CDR3 has 15 amino acids. The CDR3 DNA reads TGTGCCAGCAGCCTCACGGGATCCGACGGAAACACCATATATTTT. Its translation is CASSLTGSDGNTIYF.

This clone turned up a few times. V and J are TRBV7-6 and TRBJ2-7; 11 bases map to TRBD1. CDR1 is SGHVS and CDR2 is FNYEAQ in the germline V gene. V lost 5 bases, J lost 7 bases, and 13 bases stayed unmatched. This CDR3 has 16 residues. The CDR3 loop reads CASSPAVGTGGREQYF. CDR3 nucleotides: TGTGCCAGCAGCCCGGCGGTCGGGACAGGGGGTAGGGAGCAGTACTTC. The full variable domain, rest sourced from reference TRBV7-6 and TRBJ2-7, is GAGVSQSPRYKVTKRGQDVALRCDPISGHVSLYWYRQALGQGPEFLTYFNYEAQQDKSGLPNDRFSAERPEGSISTLTIQRTEQRDSAMYRCASSPAVGTGGREQYFGPGTRLTVT.

The rearrangement uses TRBV6-4 and TRBJ2-5; 8 nucleotides agree with TRBD1. CDR3 length: 18 amino acids. CDR1 is MRHNA and CDR2 is SNTAGT in the germline V gene. Trimming at V came to 6 bases and at J to 1 base, leaving 16 bases not matched to a gene. This chain's CDR3 is CASSAVDRDRRTQETQYF. The CDR3 DNA reads TGTGCCAGCAGCGCAGTGGATAGGGACAGGAGGACCCAAGAGACCCAGTACTTC.

The V and J genes are TRBV5-1 and TRBJ1-1; no clear D. Germline values: CDR1 SGHRS, CDR2 YFSETQ. The length of the CDR3 is 15 residues. V shed 0 bases and J shed 0 bases, with 9 bases lying between them. CDR3 in DNA: TGCGCCAGCAGCTTGGTGAGCCGGATGAACACTGAAGCTTTCTTT. This sequence encodes CASSLVSRMNTEAFF.

This clone was detected only once. The chain carries TRBV14 and TRBJ2-2; 11 positions match TRBD2. Germline trimming cut 0 bases from V and 1 base from J; bases unmatched to any gene: 4. Germline assignment: CDR1 SGHDN and CDR2 FVKESK. The CDR3 consists of 18 residues. The CDR3 DNA is TGTGCCAGCAGCCAAGAGTCTAGCGGGAGGCTGAACACCGGGGAGCTGTTTTTT. Translated, it gives CASSQESSGRLNTGELFF.

The chain links TRBV28 to TRBJ1-2; weak D call: TRBD1 (5 bases). V shed 2 bases and J shed 1 base, with 8 bases lying between them. The CDR3 is 14 residues long. Germline CDR1 is MDHEN and CDR2 is SYDVKM. The CDR3 nucleotides read TGTGCCAGCAGTTTAACAGGAAATAACTATGGCTACACCTTC. Its translation: CASSLTGNNYGYTF.

A note on this clone: Relative to the germline gene, one junction end is altered; a read error may explain this. The rearrangement links TRBV18 to TRBJ2-5; maybe TRBD1 (6 bases). The CDR3 runs 14 residues. The germline gives CDR1 KGHSH, CDR2 LQKENI. The CDR3 reads CASSRDIGVEAQYF. CDR3 nucleotide sequence: TGTGCCAGCTCACGGGACATTGGGGTAGAGGCCCAGTACTTC.

This chain links TRBV9 with TRBJ2-1; D might be TRBD1 (7 bases). The CDR3 is 13 residues long. V was clipped by 3 bases and J by 14 bases, with 18 bases between them. Germline assignment: CDR1 SGDLS and CDR2 YYNGEE. CDR3: CASSAGDRQGEFF. In DNA form, the CDR3 reads TGTGCCAGCAGCGCGGGAGATCGACAGGGCGAGTTCTTC.

The chain links TRBV9 to TRBJ2-7; 9 positions agree with TRBD2. V lost 0 bases and J lost 5; bases outside the gene matches: 9. The CDR3 sequence is 16 residues long. Germline lookup yields CDR1 SGDLS and CDR2 YYNGEE. The CDR3, as DNA: TGTGCCAGCAGCGTAGCCCCTGCGGGAGGGCCCCACGAGCAGTACTTC. It yields the protein CASSVAPAGGPHEQYF.

The rearrangement uses TRBV12-3 or TRBV12-4 and TRBJ2-7; D is possibly TRBD1 or TRBD2 (5 bases each). This CDR3 comprises 13 residues. The V and J ends lost 5 bases and 3 bases respectively, with 11 bases between them. The CDR3 region is CASSRGVNYEQYF. Here the CDR3 DNA reads TGTGCCAGCAGTAGAGGGGTTAACTACGAGCAGTACTTC.

The V call is TRBV28, the J call TRBJ1-5; D ambiguous. The CDR3 has 14 residues. Germline CDR1 reads MDHEN; CDR2 reads SYDVKM. Trimming left V 6 bases short and J 0 bases short, with 9 bases between. The CDR3 is CASSGFYSNQPQHF. The CDR3 region has the DNA TGTGCCAGCAGCGGTTTTTATAGCAATCAGCCCCAGCATTTT.

This chain joins TRBV30 and TRBJ2-7; 7 bases align to TRBD2. The CDR3 sequence is 16 residues long. Germline CDR1 reads GTSNPN; CDR2 reads SVGIG (reference sequence). Trimming at V came to 2 bases and at J to 0 bases, leaving 10 bases not matched to a gene. Here the CDR3 reads CAWSSPRLADSYEQYF. The CDR3 nucleotides read TGTGCCTGGAGTAGCCCCCGGCTAGCGGACTCCTACGAGCAGTACTTC.

This chain uses TRBV4-2 with TRBJ1-1; D gene uncertain. Germline V gene data show CDR1 as LGHNA and CDR2 as YNFKEQ. Trimming stripped 0 bases from V and 4 bases from J, with 9 bases between. The CDR3 has 14 amino acids. CDR3 coding DNA: TGTGCCAGCAGCCAAGATGCGGCTAGCACTGAAGCTTTCTTT. Residues: CASSQDAASTEAFF.